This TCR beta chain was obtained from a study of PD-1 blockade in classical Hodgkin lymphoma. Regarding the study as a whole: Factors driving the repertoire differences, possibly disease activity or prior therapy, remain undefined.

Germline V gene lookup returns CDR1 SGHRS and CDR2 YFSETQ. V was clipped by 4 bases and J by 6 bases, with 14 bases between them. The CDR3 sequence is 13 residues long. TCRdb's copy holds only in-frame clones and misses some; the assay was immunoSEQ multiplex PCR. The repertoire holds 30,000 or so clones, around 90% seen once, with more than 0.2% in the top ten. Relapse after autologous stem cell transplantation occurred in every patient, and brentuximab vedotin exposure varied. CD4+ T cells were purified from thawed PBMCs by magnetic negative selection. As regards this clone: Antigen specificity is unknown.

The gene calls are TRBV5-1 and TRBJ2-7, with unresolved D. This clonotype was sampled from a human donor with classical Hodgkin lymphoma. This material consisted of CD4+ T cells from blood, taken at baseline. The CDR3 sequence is CASSQIQDGEQYF. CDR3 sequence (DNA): TGCGCCAGCAGCCAAATACAAGATGGCGAGCAGTACTTC.